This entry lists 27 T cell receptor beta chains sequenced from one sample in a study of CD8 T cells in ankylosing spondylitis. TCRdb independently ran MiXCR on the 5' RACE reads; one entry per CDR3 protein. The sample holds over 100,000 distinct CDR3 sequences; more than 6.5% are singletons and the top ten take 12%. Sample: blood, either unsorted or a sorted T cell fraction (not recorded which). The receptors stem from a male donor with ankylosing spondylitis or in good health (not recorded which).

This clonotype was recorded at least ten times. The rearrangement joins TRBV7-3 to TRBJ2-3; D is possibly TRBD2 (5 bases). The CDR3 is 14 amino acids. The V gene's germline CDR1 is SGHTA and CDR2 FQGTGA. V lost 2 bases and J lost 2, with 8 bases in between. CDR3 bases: TGTGCCAGCAGCTTAGGACGGGACACAGATACGCAGTATTTT. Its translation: CASSLGRDTDTQYF.

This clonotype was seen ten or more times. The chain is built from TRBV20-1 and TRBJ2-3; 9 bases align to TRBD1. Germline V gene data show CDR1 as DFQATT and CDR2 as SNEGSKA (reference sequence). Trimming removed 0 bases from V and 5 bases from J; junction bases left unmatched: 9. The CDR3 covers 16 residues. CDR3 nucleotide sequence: TGCAGTGCTAGAGATCCCAGGGGACAGGGAGGAGATACGCAGTATTTT. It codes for CSARDPRGQGGDTQYF.

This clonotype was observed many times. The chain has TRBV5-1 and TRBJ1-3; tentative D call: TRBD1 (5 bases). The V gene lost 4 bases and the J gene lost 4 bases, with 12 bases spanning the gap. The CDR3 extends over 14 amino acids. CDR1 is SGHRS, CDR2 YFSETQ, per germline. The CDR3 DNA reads TGCGCCAGCAGCGTAGGGGTGAACGGAAACACCATATATTTT. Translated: CASSVGVNGNTIYF.

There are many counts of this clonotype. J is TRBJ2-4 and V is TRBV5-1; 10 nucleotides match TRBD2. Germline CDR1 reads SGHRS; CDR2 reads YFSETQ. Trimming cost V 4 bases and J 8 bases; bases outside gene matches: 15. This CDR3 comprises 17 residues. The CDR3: CASSQDLAGDSLDIQYF. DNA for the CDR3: TGCGCCAGCAGCCAAGACCTAGCGGGAGACTCCCTAGACATTCAGTACTTC.

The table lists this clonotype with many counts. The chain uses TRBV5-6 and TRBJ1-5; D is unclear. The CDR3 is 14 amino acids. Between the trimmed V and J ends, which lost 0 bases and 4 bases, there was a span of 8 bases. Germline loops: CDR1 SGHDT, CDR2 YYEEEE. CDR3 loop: CASSLVSGNQPQHF. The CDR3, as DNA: TGTGCCAGCAGCTTGGTCTCCGGTAATCAGCCCCAGCATTTT.

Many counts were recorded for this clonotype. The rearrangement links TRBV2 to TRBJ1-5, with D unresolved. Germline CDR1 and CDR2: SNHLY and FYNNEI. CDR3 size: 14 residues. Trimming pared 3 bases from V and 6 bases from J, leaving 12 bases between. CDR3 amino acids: CASSDSGRGQPQHF. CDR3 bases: TGTGCCAGCAGTGACTCTGGCCGAGGTCAGCCCCAGCATTTT.

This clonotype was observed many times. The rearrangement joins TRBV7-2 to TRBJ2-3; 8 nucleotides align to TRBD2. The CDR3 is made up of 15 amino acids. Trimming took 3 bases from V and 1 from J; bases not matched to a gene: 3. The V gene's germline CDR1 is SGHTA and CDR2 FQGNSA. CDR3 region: CASSFVGRGTDTQYF. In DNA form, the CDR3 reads TGTGCCAGCAGCTTCGTCGGGAGGGGCACAGATACGCAGTATTTT.

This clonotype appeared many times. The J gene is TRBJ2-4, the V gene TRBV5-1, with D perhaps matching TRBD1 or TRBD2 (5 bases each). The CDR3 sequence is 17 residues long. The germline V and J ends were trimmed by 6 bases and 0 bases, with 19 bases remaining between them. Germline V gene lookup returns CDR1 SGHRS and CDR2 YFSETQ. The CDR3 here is CASIGLTDPLAKNIQYF. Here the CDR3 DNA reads TGCGCCAGCATCGGACTGACAGATCCTCTAGCCAAAAACATTCAGTACTTC.

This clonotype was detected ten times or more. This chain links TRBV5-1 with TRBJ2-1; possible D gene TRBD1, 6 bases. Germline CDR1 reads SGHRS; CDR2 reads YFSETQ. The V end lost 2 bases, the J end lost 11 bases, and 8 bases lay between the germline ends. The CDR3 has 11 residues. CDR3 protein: CASSLQGKQFF. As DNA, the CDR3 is TGCGCCAGCAGCTTACAGGGAAAGCAGTTCTTC.

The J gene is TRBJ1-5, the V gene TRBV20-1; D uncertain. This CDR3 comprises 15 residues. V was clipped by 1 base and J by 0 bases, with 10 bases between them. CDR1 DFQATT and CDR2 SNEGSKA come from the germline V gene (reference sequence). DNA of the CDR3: TGCAGTGCTAGAGTACCCGGGGATAGCAATCAGCCCCAGCATTTT. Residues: CSARVPGDSNQPQHF.

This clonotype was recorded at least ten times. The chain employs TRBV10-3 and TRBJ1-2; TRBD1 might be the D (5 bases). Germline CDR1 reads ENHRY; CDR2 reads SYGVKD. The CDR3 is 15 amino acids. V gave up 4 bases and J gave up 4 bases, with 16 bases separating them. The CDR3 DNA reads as TGTGCCATCAGTGGCGCTTCCCGGGACGGCTATGGCTACACCTTC. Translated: CAISGASRDGYGYTF.

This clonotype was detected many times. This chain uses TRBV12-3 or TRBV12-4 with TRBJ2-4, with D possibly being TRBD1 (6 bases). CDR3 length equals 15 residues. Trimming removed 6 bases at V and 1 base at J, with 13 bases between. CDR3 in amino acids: CASSRQEKAKNIQYF. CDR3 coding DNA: TGTGCCAGCAGCCGACAGGAGAAGGCCAAAAACATTCAGTACTTC.

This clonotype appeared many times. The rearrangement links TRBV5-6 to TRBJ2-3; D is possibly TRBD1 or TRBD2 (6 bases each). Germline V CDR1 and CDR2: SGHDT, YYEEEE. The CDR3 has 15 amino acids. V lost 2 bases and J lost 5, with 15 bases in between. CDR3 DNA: TGTGCCAGCAGCTTACGCGGGACACACGTAGATACGCAGTATTTT. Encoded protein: CASSLRGTHVDTQYF.

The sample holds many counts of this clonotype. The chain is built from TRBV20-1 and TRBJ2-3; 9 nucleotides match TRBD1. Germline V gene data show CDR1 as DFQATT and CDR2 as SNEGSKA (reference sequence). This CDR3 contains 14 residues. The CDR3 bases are TGCAGAGCCGGACAGGGGTGGAGCACAGATACGCAGTATTTT. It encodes CRAGQGWSTDTQYF.

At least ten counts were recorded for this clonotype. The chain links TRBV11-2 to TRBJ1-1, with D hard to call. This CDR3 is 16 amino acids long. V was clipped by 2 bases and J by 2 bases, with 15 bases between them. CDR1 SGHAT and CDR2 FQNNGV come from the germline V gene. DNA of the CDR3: TGTGCCAGCAGCTTACGTCCCCCAGGATCAAACACTGAAGCTTTCTTT. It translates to CASSLRPPGSNTEAFF.

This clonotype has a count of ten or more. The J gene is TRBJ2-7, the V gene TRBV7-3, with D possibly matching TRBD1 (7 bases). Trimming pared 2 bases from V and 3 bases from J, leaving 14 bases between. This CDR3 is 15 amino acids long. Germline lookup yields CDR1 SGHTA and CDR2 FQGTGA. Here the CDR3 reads CASSLSGGGLYEQYF. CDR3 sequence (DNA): TGTGCCAGCAGCTTATCCGGAGGGGGCCTCTACGAGCAGTACTTC.

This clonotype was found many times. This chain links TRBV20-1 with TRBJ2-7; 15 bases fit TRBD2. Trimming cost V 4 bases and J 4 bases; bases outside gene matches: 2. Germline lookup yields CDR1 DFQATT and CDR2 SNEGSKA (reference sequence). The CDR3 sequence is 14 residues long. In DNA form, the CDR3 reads TGCAGTGCTACCGGACTAGCGGGGGGGTACGAGCAGTACTTC. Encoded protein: CSATGLAGGYEQYF.

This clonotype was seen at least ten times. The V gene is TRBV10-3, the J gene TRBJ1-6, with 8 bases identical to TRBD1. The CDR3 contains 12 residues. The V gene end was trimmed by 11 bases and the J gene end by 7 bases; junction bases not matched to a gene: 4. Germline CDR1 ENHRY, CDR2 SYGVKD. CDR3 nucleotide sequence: TGTGCCTCGAGACAGGGGAATTCACCCCTCCACTTT. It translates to CASRQGNSPLHF.

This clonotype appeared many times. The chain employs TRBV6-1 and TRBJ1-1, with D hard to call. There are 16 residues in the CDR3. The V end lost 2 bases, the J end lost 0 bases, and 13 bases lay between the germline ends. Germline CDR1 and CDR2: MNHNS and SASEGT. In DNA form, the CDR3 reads TGTGCCAGCAGTGAACCGCAGGTCCCCCTGAACACTGAAGCTTTCTTT. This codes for CASSEPQVPLNTEAFF.

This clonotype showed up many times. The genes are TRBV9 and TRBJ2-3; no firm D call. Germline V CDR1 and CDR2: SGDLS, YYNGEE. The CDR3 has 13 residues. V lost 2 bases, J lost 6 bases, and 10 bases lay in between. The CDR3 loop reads CASSVSSSDTQYF. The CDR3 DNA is TGTGCCAGCAGCGTTTCGAGTTCGGATACGCAGTATTTT.

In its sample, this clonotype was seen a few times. CDR3 protein: CSALLAGGTGELFF. CDR3 in DNA: TGCAGTGCTCTGCTAGCGGGGGGCACCGGGGAGCTGTTTTTT. This rearrangement joins TRBV20-1 to TRBJ2-2, with 11 bases matching TRBD2. The CDR3 spans 14 residues. V lost 5 bases and J lost 4; bases outside the gene matches: 3. Germline-derived CDR1 and CDR2 are DFQATT and SNEGSKA (reference sequence).

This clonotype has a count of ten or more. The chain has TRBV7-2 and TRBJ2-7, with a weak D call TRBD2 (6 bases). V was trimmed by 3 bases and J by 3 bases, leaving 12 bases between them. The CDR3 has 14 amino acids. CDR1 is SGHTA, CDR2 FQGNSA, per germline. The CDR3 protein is CASSFVSGDYEQYF. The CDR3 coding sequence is TGTGCCAGCAGCTTCGTATCGGGGGACTACGAGCAGTACTTC.

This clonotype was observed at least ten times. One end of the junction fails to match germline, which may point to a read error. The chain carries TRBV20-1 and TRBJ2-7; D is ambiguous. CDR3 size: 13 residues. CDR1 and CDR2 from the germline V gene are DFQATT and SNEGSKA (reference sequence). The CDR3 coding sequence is TGCAGCGCTAGTGGTCTTGCCCCCTACGAGCAGTACTTC. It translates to CSASGLAPYEQYF.

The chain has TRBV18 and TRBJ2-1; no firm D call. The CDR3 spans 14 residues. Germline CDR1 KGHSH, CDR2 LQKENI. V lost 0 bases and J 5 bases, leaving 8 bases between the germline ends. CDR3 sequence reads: CASSPPSLNNEQFF. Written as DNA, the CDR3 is TGTGCCAGCTCACCACCGTCCCTTAACAATGAGCAGTTCTTC.

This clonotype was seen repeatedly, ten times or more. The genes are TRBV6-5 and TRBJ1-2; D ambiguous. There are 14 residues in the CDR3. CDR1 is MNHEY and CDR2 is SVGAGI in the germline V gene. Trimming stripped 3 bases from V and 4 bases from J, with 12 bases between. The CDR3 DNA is TGTGCCAGCAGTTATCTGGGATCCCTCTATGGCTACACCTTC. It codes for CASSYLGSLYGYTF.

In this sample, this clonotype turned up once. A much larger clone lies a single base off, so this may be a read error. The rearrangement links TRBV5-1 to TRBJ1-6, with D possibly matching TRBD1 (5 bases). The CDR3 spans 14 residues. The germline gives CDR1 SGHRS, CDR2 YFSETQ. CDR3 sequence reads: CSSSPGTANSPLHF. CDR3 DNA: TGCTCCAGCAGCCCAGGGACGGCAAATTCACCCCTCCACTTT.

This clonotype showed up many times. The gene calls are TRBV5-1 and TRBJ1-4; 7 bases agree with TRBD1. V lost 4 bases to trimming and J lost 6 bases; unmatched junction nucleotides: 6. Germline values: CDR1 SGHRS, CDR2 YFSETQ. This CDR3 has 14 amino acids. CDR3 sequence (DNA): TGCGCCAGCAGCCCTGACAGGGAAGATGAAAAACTGTTTTTT. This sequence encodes CASSPDREDEKLFF.